Shown below are 20 T cell receptor beta chains from a single sample sequenced in a study of radiotherapy plus CTLA-4 blockade in lung cancer. Libraries were prepared by immunoSEQ multiplex PCR; TCRdb keeps only in-frame clonotypes and omits some of them. The table includes about 60,000 clones, 72% detected once. Sequences were derived from peripheral blood, sampled from a patient treated with radiotherapy plus ipilimumab. The receptors were sampled from a human donor with non-small cell lung cancer whose response to radiotherapy plus ipilimumab could not be evaluated.

This clone was counted between two and nine times. The chain has TRBV9 and TRBJ2-3; maybe TRBD1 (5 bases). Trimming shortened V by 6 bases and J by 7 bases, and 15 bases separated the two germline ends. Germline V gene lookup returns CDR1 SGDLS and CDR2 YYNGEE. CDR3 length: 13 residues. The CDR3 DNA reads TGTGCCAGCAACGCTCAGGGTCGGTATACGCAGTATTTT. As protein: CASNAQGRYTQYF.

J is TRBJ1-1 and V is TRBV6-5, with TRBD1 as a possible D gene (6 bases). The CDR3 runs to 16 residues. The germline V gene has CDR1 MNHEY and CDR2 SVGAGI. V was pared by 0 bases and J by 4 bases, with 15 bases between. The CDR3 region is CASSYSLRGGGTEAFF. CDR3 bases: TGTGCCAGCAGTTACTCTCTGAGGGGGGGAGGCACTGAAGCTTTCTTT.

V and J are TRBV12-5 and TRBJ1-2; 9 bases match TRBD1. V gave up 6 bases and J gave up 4 bases; unmatched junction bases: 9. Per germline, CDR1 LGHNT and CDR2 FRNRAP. This CDR3 contains 15 residues. CDR3 sequence (DNA): TGTGCTAGTGGAACCGGGACAGGGTGGGTCTATGGCTACACCTTC. Translation: CASGTGTGWVYGYTF.

The chain links TRBV2 to TRBJ1-5; TRBD1 is a possible D gene (5 bases). CDR1 and CDR2 from the germline V gene are SNHLY and FYNNEI. Trimming stripped 2 bases from V and 7 bases from J, with 12 bases between. This CDR3 region has 14 residues. The CDR3 nucleotides are TGTGCCAGCAGTGAAACGGCCGGGGGGCAGCCCCAGCATTTT. Translated: CASSETAGGQPQHF.

This sequence joins TRBV9 and TRBJ2-1; 10 nucleotides line up with TRBD2. Trimming removed 3 bases from V and 7 bases from J; junction bases left unmatched: 16. The CDR3 consists of 18 residues. Germline V CDR1 and CDR2: SGDLS, YYNGEE. CDR3 DNA: TGTGCCAGCAGCGCTCGGACTAGCGGTCCCCTTGGGGGGAATGAGCAGTTCTTC. Encoded protein: CASSARTSGPLGGNEQFF.

The chain employs TRBV29-1 and TRBJ1-1; no definite D call. In germline, CDR1 is SQVTM, CDR2 ANQGSEA. The CDR3 is 14 amino acids. V lost 6 bases, J lost 1 base, and 15 bases lay in between. As DNA, the CDR3 is TGCAGCGTCCCCGGACTTCCCCCGAACACTGAAGCTTTCTTT. It translates to CSVPGLPPNTEAFF.

The table lists this clone with a few counts. This sequence joins TRBV21-1 and TRBJ2-7; the table's D call, TRBD1, was not checked against the DNA. TRBV21-1 is a pseudogene locus. The CDR3 has 10 amino acids. CDR3 loop: CASSSGEQYF. CDR3 nucleotide sequence: TGTGCCAGCAGCTCAGGTGAGCAGTACTTC.

The CDR3 loop is CAWSGRGGAFF. The CDR3 region has the DNA TGTGCCTGGAGTGGCCGGGGGGGAGCTTTCTTT. V usage is TRBV30 and J usage is TRBJ1-1, with D perhaps TRBD1 (5 bases). V was trimmed by 1 base and J by 10 bases, leaving 10 bases between them. The germline gives CDR1 GTSNPN, CDR2 SVGIG (reference sequence). This CDR3 spans 11 amino acids.

The V call is TRBV6-5, the J call TRBJ1-1, with 7 bases matching TRBD1. Germline V gives CDR1 MNHEY, CDR2 SVGAGI. The CDR3 runs 14 residues. V was pared by 6 bases and J by 1 base, with 5 bases of the junction left unmatched. The CDR3 nucleotides are TGTGCCAGCAGCCCGGGACAGAGGAACACTGAAGCTTTCTTT. Amino acid sequence: CASSPGQRNTEAFF.

V gene TRBV14 combines with J gene TRBJ1-3, with D tentatively TRBD1 (6 bases). Trimming removed 1 base at V and 0 bases at J, with 13 bases between. The CDR3 is made up of 17 amino acids. Germline CDR1 and CDR2: SGHDN and FVKESK. The CDR3 sequence: CASSQAGAFLSGNTIYF. As DNA, the CDR3 is TGTGCCAGCAGCCAAGCAGGGGCCTTCCTCTCTGGAAACACCATATATTTT.

This clone occurred a few times. The rearrangement joins TRBV12-5 to TRBJ1-2, with TRBD1 identical over 7 bases. This CDR3 is built from 15 residues. Germline trimming cut 5 bases from V and 6 bases from J; bases unmatched to any gene: 12. Germline CDR1 LGHNT, CDR2 FRNRAP. The CDR3 nucleotides are TGTGCTAGTGGTGTAAACAGGGGACGGTCCGATGGCTACACCTTC. Translating it yields CASGVNRGRSDGYTF.

Written as DNA, the CDR3 is TGTGCCAGCAGTTTCTTTTTAAGACAGTCAGATACGCAGTATTTT. Its protein is CASSFFLRQSDTQYF. The chain couples TRBV28 to TRBJ2-3, with D possibly being TRBD1 (5 bases). The CDR3 length is 15 residues. V was cut by 3 bases and J by 4 bases, with 14 bases left in between. Germline V lookup: CDR1 MDHEN, CDR2 SYDVKM. The full variable domain, with the rest looked up from reference TRBV28 and TRBJ2-3, is DVKVTQSSRYLVKRTGEKVFLECVQDMDHENMFWYRQDPGLGLRLIYFSYDVKMKEKGDIPEGYSVSREKKERFSLILESASTNQTSMYLCASSFFLRQSDTQYFGPGTRLTVL.

The chain carries TRBV5-1 and TRBJ2-1, with TRBD2 matching 8 bases. The CDR3 length is 16 residues. V shed 4 bases and J 0 bases; nucleotides not matched to a gene: 6. CDR1 and CDR2 from the germline V gene are SGHRS and YFSETQ. CDR3 amino acids: CASSQTSGSSYNEQFF. The CDR3 DNA sequence: TGCGCCAGCAGCCAAACTAGCGGCAGCTCCTACAATGAGCAGTTCTTC. The full variable domain, in which reference TRBV5-1 and TRBJ2-1 provide the parts outside the CDR3, is KAGVTQTPRYLIKTRGQQVTLSCSPISGHRSVSWYQQTPGQGLQFLFEYFSETQRNKGNFPGRFSGRQFSNSRSEMNVSTLELGDSALYLCASSQTSGSSYNEQFFGPGTRLTVL.

The J gene is TRBJ1-1, the V gene TRBV6-1; D may be TRBD1 (5 bases). Germline assignment: CDR1 MNHNS and CDR2 SASEGT. The V and J ends lost 4 bases and 1 base respectively, with 7 bases between them. The CDR3 has 13 residues. The CDR3 is CASSVQENTEAFF. The DNA of the CDR3 is TGTGCCAGCAGTGTACAGGAGAACACTGAAGCTTTCTTT.

This chain links TRBV18 with TRBJ2-3, with D maybe TRBD1 (5 bases). CDR3 length equals 15 residues. V lost 3 bases to trimming and J lost 2 bases, with 12 bases between them. Germline CDR1 KGHSH, CDR2 LQKENI. Here the CDR3 DNA reads TGTGCCAGCTCACCTCCTCCGGACAACACAGATACGCAGTATTTT. As protein: CASSPPPDNTDTQYF. Filled out from reference TRBV18 and TRBJ2-3, the complete variable domain reads NAGVMQNPRHLVRRRGQEARLRCSPMKGHSHVYWYRQLPEEGLKFMVYLQKENIIDESGMPKERFSAEFPKEGPSILRIQQVVRGDSAAYFCASSPPPDNTDTQYFGPGTRLTVL.

V usage is TRBV29-1 and J usage is TRBJ2-7; D possibly corresponds to TRBD1 (6 bases). Germline loops: CDR1 SQVTM, CDR2 ANQGSEA. V lost 5 bases and J lost 2, with 19 bases in between. The CDR3 is made up of 15 amino acids. The CDR3 spells CSVYTFGQFTYEQYF. DNA of the CDR3: TGCAGCGTTTACACCTTCGGACAGTTTACCTACGAGCAGTACTTC.

This clone was picked up one time. The J gene is TRBJ2-3, the V gene TRBV9; 9 bases line up with TRBD2. Germline CDR1 SGDLS, CDR2 YYNGEE. J gave up 2 bases and V 3 bases, and 19 bases lay outside the gene matches. This CDR3 contains 20 residues. The CDR3 nucleotides read TGTGCCAGCAGCGCGCCACGAGACCCCGGGGTAGCGGGGGTCACAGATACGCAGTATTTT. As protein: CASSAPRDPGVAGVTDTQYF.

The CDR3 here is CASSGLAKSSYNEQFF. Written as DNA, the CDR3 is TGTGCCAGCAGCGGACTAGCGAAGAGCTCCTACAATGAGCAGTTCTTC. This chain joins TRBV5-6 and TRBJ2-1; 9 nucleotides align to TRBD2. The CDR3 length is 16 residues. Germline CDR1 and CDR2: SGHDT and YYEEEE. After removal of 4 bases from V and 0 bases from J, the junction contained 5 bases not matched to a gene.

The chain recombines TRBV12-5 with TRBJ1-1; tentatively, D is TRBD1 (5 bases). Trimming shortened V by 5 bases and J by 0 bases, and 13 bases separated the two germline ends. Germline CDR1 LGHNT, CDR2 FRNRAP. This CDR3 has 15 amino acids. CDR3 sequence (DNA): TGTGCTAGTGGTCCTCTGACAGTTATGAACACTGAAGCTTTCTTT. Translated: CASGPLTVMNTEAFF. Complete variable domain (other parts from reference TRBV12-5 and TRBJ1-1): DARVTQTPRHKVTEMGQEVTMRCQPILGHNTVFWYRQTMMQGLELLAYFRNRAPLDDSGMPKDRFSAEMPDATLATLKIQPSEPRDSAVYFCASGPLTVMNTEAFFGQGTRLTVV.

Here the CDR3 reads CASSADRGGSYEQYF. The DNA for the CDR3 is TGTGCCAGCAGCGCGGACAGGGGGGGATCCTACGAGCAGTACTTC. The rearrangement links TRBV9 to TRBJ2-7; TRBD1 matches 10 bases. The junction had 4 bases not matched to a gene; V was cut back by 3 bases and J by 1 base. Per the germline V gene, CDR1 is SGDLS and CDR2 is YYNGEE. The CDR3 is 15 amino acids.